The sequence of this TCR beta chain was determined in a study of tumor-infiltrating lymphocytes in localized non-small cell lung cancer. Whole-study findings and limits: Tumors had more T cell infiltration than uninvolved lung, per TCRbeta sequencing and CD3 counts.

Germline V gene data show CDR1 as SGHRS and CDR2 as YFSETQ. Unmatched junction bases numbered 3, after V lost 4 bases and J lost 6 bases. The CDR3 sequence is 13 residues long. Some clones are missing from TCRdb's copy, which holds only in-frame ones; the method was immunoSEQ multiplex PCR. The repertoire includes some 21,000 clones, approximately 80% of them detected once, and under 4% sits in the top ten. Details on this clone: The target antigen is unknown.

This chain links TRBV5-1 with TRBJ2-1; 8 bases match TRBD2. The sequence came from a human donor with non-small cell lung cancer. Source material: lung tumor tissue. CDR3 DNA: TGCGCCAGCAGCCCACTAGCGGCCAATGAGCAGTTCTTC. Its translation is CASSPLAANEQFF.